The rows below give T cell receptor beta chains drawn from one sample of a study of brain T cells in children with intractable seizures. The protocol was immunoSEQ multiplex PCR, while the TCRdb copy is restricted to in-frame clones and leaves out a portion. Here the sample spans about 340,000 clones, approximately 93% being singletons. The specimen was peripheral blood, collected approximately 5 months after surgery. These receptors all come from a boy younger than two with tuberous sclerosis and intractable seizures. Both conserved end residues are part of each CDR3. D genes are given only for firm matches. Clone size appears in some rows only: once, few, many, or a class for an expanded clone.

TRBV27	.	.	TRBJ2-7	CASSLSDSFSYEQYF	TGTGCCAGCAGTTTGTCGGACAGTTTCTCCTACGAGCAGTACTTC
TRBV7-3	.	TRBD1	TRBJ2-7	CASSQTRQGRLDEQYF	TGTGCCAGCAGTCAGACTCGACAGGGTAGATTGGACGAGCAGTACTTC
TRBV30	.	TRBD1	TRBJ1-1	CAWSPQGGSNTEAFF	TGTGCCTGGAGTCCACAGGGGGGGTCGAACACTGAAGCTTTCTTT
TRBV5-4	once	.	TRBJ2-7	CASSPTLGAATYEQYF	TGTGCCAGCAGCCCTACGTTGGGTGCCGCAACCTACGAGCAGTACTTC
TRBV12-5	.	.	TRBJ2-5	CASGPTSTETQYF	TGTGCTAGTGGCCCCACCTCTACGGAGACCCAGTACTTC
TRBV9	.	.	TRBJ1-1	CASSVDGGMNTEAFF	TGTGCCAGCAGCGTAGATGGGGGCATGAACACTGAAGCTTTCTTT
TRBV2	.	.	TRBJ2-1	CASRETGSYNEQFF	TGTGCCAGCAGGGAGACAGGCTCCTACAATGAGCAGTTCTTC
TRBV7-3	.	.	TRBJ2-2	CASSFGTGELFF	TGTGCCAGCAGCTTCGGTACCGGGGAGCTGTTTTTT
TRBV7-3	.	TRBD2	TRBJ2-5	CASSRGPRTSGGIQETQYF	TGTGCCAGCAGCAGGGGCCCGCGGACTAGCGGGGGGATCCAAGAGACCCAGTACTTC
TRBV3-1/TRBV3-2	once	.	TRBJ2-7	CASSQDSRGQIHYEQYF	TGTGCCAGCAGCCAAGATTCCCGGGGCCAAATCCACTACGAGCAGTACTTC